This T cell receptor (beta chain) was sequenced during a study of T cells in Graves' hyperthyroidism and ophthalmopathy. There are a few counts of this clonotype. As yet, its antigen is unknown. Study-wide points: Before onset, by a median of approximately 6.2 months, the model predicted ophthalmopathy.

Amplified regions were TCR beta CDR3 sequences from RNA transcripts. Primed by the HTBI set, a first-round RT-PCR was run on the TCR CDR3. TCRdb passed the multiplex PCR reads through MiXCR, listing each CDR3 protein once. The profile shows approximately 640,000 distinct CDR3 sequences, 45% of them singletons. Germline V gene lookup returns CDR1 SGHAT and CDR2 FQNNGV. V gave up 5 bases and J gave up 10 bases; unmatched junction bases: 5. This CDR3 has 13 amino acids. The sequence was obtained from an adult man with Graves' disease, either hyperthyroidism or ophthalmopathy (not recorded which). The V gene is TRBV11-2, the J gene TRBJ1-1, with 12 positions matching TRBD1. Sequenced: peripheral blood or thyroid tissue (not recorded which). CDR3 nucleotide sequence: TGTGCCAGCAGCCAGGGGGACAGGGGGCGAGCTTTCTTT. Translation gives CASSQGDRGRAFF.